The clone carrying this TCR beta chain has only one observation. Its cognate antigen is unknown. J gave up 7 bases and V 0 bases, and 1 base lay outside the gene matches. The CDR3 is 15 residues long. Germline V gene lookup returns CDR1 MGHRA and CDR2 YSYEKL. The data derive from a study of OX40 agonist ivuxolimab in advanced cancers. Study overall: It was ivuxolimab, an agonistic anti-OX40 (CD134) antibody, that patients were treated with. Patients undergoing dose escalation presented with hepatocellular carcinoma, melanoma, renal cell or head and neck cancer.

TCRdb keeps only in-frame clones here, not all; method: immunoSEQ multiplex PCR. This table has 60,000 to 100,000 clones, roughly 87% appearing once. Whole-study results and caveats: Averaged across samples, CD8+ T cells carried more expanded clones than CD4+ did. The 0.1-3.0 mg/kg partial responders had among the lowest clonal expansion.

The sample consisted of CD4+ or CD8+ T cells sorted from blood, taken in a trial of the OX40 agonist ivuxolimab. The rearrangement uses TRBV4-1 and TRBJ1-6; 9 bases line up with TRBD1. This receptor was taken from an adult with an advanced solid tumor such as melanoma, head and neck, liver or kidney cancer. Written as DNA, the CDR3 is TGCGCCAGCAGCCAAGATGGACAGGGGAATTCACCCCTCCACTTT. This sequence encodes CASSQDGQGNSPLHF.